This is a list of T cell receptor beta chains from one sample in a study of read filtering for tumor transcriptome and immune sequencing. Using its own MiXCR run on the reads, TCRdb lists one record per CDR3 protein. The sample shows 130,000 or so distinct CDR3 sequences, about 12% of them seen only once. Sequenced: a population of CD138-negative cells sorted from bone marrow. Receptors were obtained from a donor at least 40 years old with multiple myeloma. CDR3s include the opening cysteine and the closing phenylalanine or tryptophan. The order of the fields is D gene, V gene, J gene, CDR3 length, clone size, CDR3 DNA, CDR3 protein. The D gene is left open where the match is weak. For some rows the clone size is stated as once, few or many, or as a class when expanded; others skip it.

d_gene: .; v_gene: TRBV19; j_gene: TRBJ2-3; len: 16; abundance: .; CDR3nt: TGTGCCAGTAGTACCGGGAACCTCCGAGGTGGAGATACGCAGTATTTT; CDR3aa: CASSTGNLRGGDTQYF
d_gene: .; v_gene: TRBV4-1; j_gene: TRBJ2-3; len: 18; abundance: few; CDR3nt: TGCGCCAGCAGCCAAGACCCAGGGGGGCGCCTACTCACAGATACGCAGTATTTT; CDR3aa: CASSQDPGGRLLTDTQYF
d_gene: .; v_gene: TRBV3-1; j_gene: TRBJ1-4; len: 12; abundance: many; CDR3nt: TGTGCCAGCAGCCAATACGGTGAAAAACTGTTTTTT; CDR3aa: CASSQYGEKLFF
d_gene: .; v_gene: TRBV5-1; j_gene: TRBJ1-1; len: 14; abundance: many; CDR3nt: TGCGCCAGCAGCTTAGCAGAAATGAACACTGAAGCTTTCTTT; CDR3aa: CASSLAEMNTEAFF
d_gene: TRBD2; v_gene: TRBV6-2/TRBV6-3; j_gene: TRBJ2-3; len: 15; abundance: .; CDR3nt: TGTGCCAGCAGCCCCGGGACTAGTAGCACAGATACGCAGTATTTT; CDR3aa: CASSPGTSSTDTQYF
d_gene: .; v_gene: TRBV5-5; j_gene: TRBJ2-1; len: 16; abundance: many; CDR3nt: TGTGCCAGCAGCTTGGATTTCAGGAACTCCTACAATGAGCAGTTCTTC; CDR3aa: CASSLDFRNSYNEQFF
d_gene: TRBD2; v_gene: TRBV5-4; j_gene: TRBJ2-7; len: 13; abundance: many; CDR3nt: TGTGCCAGCAGACTAGCGGAAACCTACGAGCAGTACTTC; CDR3aa: CASRLAETYEQYF
d_gene: TRBD1; v_gene: TRBV6-2/TRBV6-3; j_gene: TRBJ2-7; len: 13; abundance: many; CDR3nt: TGTGCCAGCGGCCCCGGGACAGGGGACGAGCAGTACTTC; CDR3aa: CASGPGTGDEQYF
d_gene: TRBD2; v_gene: TRBV2; j_gene: TRBJ2-2; len: 17; abundance: many; CDR3nt: TGTGCCAGCAGTCGATTGGGACTAGCGGCGAACACCGGGGAGCTGTTTTTT; CDR3aa: CASSRLGLAANTGELFF
d_gene: .; v_gene: TRBV20-1; j_gene: TRBJ2-3; len: 13; abundance: many; CDR3nt: TGCAGTGCTAGATTGTCAAATTTGGATACGCAGTATTTT; CDR3aa: CSARLSNLDTQYF
d_gene: .; v_gene: TRBV28; j_gene: TRBJ2-1; len: 13; abundance: .; CDR3nt: TGTGCCCGCAGTTATTCAGAACAGACTGAGCAGTTCTTC; CDR3aa: CARSYSEQTEQFF
d_gene: TRBD1; v_gene: TRBV10-3; j_gene: TRBJ1-5; len: 15; abundance: few; CDR3nt: TGTGCCACCTCGCCCGGGACAGGGGGGTTTCAGCCCCAGCATTTT; CDR3aa: CATSPGTGGFQPQHF
d_gene: .; v_gene: TRBV30; j_gene: TRBJ1-5; len: 14; abundance: many; CDR3nt: TGTGCCTGGAGGCAGACCGGGGCTCGTGGGCCCCAGCATTTT; CDR3aa: CAWRQTGARGPQHF
d_gene: TRBD2; v_gene: TRBV4-3; j_gene: TRBJ2-2; len: 18; abundance: many; CDR3nt: TGCGCCAGCAGCCAAGAAGCGACTAGCGGGACGAACACCGGGGAGCTGTTTTTT; CDR3aa: CASSQEATSGTNTGELFF
d_gene: .; v_gene: TRBV7-3; j_gene: TRBJ2-1; len: 17; abundance: many; CDR3nt: TGTGCCAGCAGCTTAACTCCCCGAGAGCAAAGGGGGAATGAGCAGTTCTTC; CDR3aa: CASSLTPREQRGNEQFF
d_gene: .; v_gene: TRBV7-9; j_gene: TRBJ2-2; len: 10; abundance: many; CDR3nt: TGTGCCAGCAGCCAGGGGGAGCTGTTTTTT; CDR3aa: CASSQGELFF
d_gene: TRBD1; v_gene: TRBV4-1; j_gene: TRBJ2-1; len: 16; abundance: once; CDR3nt: TGCGCCAGCAGCCAAGACGCAGGGGGCTACTCCAATGAGCAGCTCTTC; CDR3aa: CASSQDAGGYSNEQLF
d_gene: .; v_gene: TRBV29-1; j_gene: TRBJ2-3; len: 13; abundance: many; CDR3nt: TGCAGCACCGGGACGGGCCTCACAGATACGCAGTATTTT; CDR3aa: CSTGTGLTDTQYF
d_gene: TRBD2; v_gene: TRBV20-1; j_gene: TRBJ2-1; len: 14; abundance: many; CDR3nt: TGCAGTGCTAGAGGGACTAGTCTGGCCGATGAGCGGTTCTTC; CDR3aa: CSARGTSLADERFF